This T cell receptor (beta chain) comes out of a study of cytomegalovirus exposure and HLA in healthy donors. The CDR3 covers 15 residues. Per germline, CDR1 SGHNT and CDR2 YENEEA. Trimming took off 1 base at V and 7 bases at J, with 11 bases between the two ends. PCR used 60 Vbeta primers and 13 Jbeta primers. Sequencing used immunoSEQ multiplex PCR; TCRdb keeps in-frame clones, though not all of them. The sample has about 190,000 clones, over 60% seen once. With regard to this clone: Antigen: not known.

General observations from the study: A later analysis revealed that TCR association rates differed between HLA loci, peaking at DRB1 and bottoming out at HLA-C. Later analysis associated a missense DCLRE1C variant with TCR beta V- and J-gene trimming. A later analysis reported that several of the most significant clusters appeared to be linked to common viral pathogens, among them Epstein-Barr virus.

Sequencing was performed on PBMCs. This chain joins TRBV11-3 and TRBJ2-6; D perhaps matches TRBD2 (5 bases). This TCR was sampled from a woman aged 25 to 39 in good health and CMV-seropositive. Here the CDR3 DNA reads TGTGCCAGCAGCTTAGGTTACGGGGAAGCCAACGTCCTGACTTTC. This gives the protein CASSLGYGEANVLTF.